Presented here are 25 T cell receptor beta chains from one specimen sequenced in a study of blood T cell repertoires in COVID-19. Sequenced by immunoSEQ multiplex PCR; TCRdb stores in-frame clones only, minus some. The sample gives approximately 100,000 clones, 80% to 95% of which show up once; around 5.4% is in the top ten. Sequencing was carried out using peripheral blood. The receptors here all came from an older man with acute or convalescent COVID-19.

This clone was counted a few times. The rearrangement uses TRBV4-1 and TRBJ1-2; D is unresolved. Trimming shortened V by 1 base and J by 8 bases, and 8 bases separated the two germline ends. Germline loops: CDR1 MGHRA, CDR2 YSYEKL. The CDR3 runs 12 residues. Here the CDR3 reads CASSQASFGYTF. CDR3 nucleotide sequence: TGCGCCAGCAGCCAAGCCTCTTTCGGCTACACCTTC.

The V call is TRBV30, the J call TRBJ1-5; tentative D call: TRBD1 (5 bases). The V end lost 3 bases, the J end lost 6 bases, and 12 bases lay between the germline ends. The germline V gene encodes CDR1 GTSNPN and CDR2 SVGIG (reference sequence). The CDR3 sequence is 13 residues long. CDR3 region: CAWSRRESQPQHF. The CDR3 nucleotides read TGTGCCTGGAGCCGCAGGGAAAGTCAGCCCCAGCATTTT.

This clone has just a few counts. This CDR3 reads CASSDGGVETQYF. The CDR3 DNA follows: TGTGCCAGCAGTGACGGGGGGGTTGAGACCCAGTACTTC. This rearrangement joins TRBV7-9 to TRBJ2-5, with 8 bases matching TRBD2. Germline trimming cut 6 bases from V and 5 bases from J; bases unmatched to any gene: 5. Germline CDR1 and CDR2: SEHNR and FQNEAQ (reference sequence). The length of the CDR3 is 13 residues.

This rearrangement joins TRBV7-9 to TRBJ1-4; D ambiguous. The V gene lost 3 bases and the J gene lost 7 bases, with 12 bases spanning the gap. Per the germline V gene, CDR1 is SEHNR and CDR2 is FQNEAQ (reference sequence). CDR3 size: 14 residues. CDR3 DNA sequence: TGTGCCAGCAGCTTGGACTTTCTTAGTGAAAAACTGTTTTTT. Amino acids: CASSLDFLSEKLFF.

This rearrangement joins TRBV3-1 (or the pseudogene TRBV3-2) to TRBJ2-3; TRBD2 agrees at 7 bases. Per germline, CDR1 LGHDT and CDR2 YNNKEL (reference sequence). After removal of 1 base from V and 2 bases from J, the junction contained 6 bases not matched to a gene. The CDR3 has 16 residues. CDR3 sequence reads: CASSQGRLAYTDTQYF. The CDR3 DNA follows: TGTGCCAGCAGCCAAGGTAGACTAGCTTACACAGATACGCAGTATTTT.

CDR3 loop: CASSDTGTGGSSNQPQHF. In DNA form, the CDR3 reads TGTGCCAGTAGTGACACCGGGACAGGGGGCTCGAGCAATCAGCCCCAGCATTTT. This rearrangement joins TRBV19 to TRBJ1-5; 12 bases align to TRBD1. The CDR3 is made up of 18 amino acids. The germline gives CDR1 LNHDA, CDR2 SQIVND (reference sequence). The V gene end was trimmed by 5 bases and the J gene end by 1 base; junction bases not matched to a gene: 9.

The chain uses TRBV6-6 and TRBJ1-1; the D is unclear. This CDR3 region has 14 residues. Deletions cut 6 bases from V and 1 base from J, with 12 bases between. The V gene's germline CDR1 is MNHNY and CDR2 SVGAGI (reference sequence). The CDR3 bases are TGTGCCAGCAGCCCCCCCAAACAGAACACTGAAGCTTTCTTT. Protein sequence: CASSPPKQNTEAFF.

V and J are TRBV4-2 and TRBJ2-3; the D is unclear. CDR1 and CDR2 from the germline V gene are LGHNA and YNFKEQ. The CDR3 is 16 amino acids. The V end was cut by 0 bases, the J end by 6 bases, with 16 bases between. CDR3 sequence reads: CASSQEGLPFWDTQYF. The CDR3, as DNA: TGTGCCAGCAGCCAAGAGGGCCTGCCATTTTGGGATACGCAGTATTTT.

V is TRBV9 and J is TRBJ2-1; weak D call: TRBD2 (6 bases). The germline V gene has CDR1 SGDLS and CDR2 YYNGEE. V lost 0 bases to trimming and J lost 5 bases, with 9 bases between them. This CDR3 contains 14 residues. The CDR3 region has the DNA TGTGCCAGCAGCGTAGGCGGGGCGAACAATGAGCAGTTCTTC. It codes for CASSVGGANNEQFF.

J is TRBJ2-2 and V is TRBV5-1; 9 bases match TRBD1. Germline-derived CDR1 and CDR2 are SGHRS and YFSETQ. This CDR3 comprises 18 residues. V shed 3 bases and J 3 bases; nucleotides not matched to a gene: 12. The CDR3 DNA sequence: TGCGCCAGCAGCTCCCCCCGGGAAGGGACAGGGTACACCGGGGAGCTGTTTTTT. This gives the protein CASSSPREGTGYTGELFF.

V is TRBV10-1 and J is TRBJ2-7; TRBD1 matches 8 bases. CDR3 length equals 15 residues. V shed 0 bases, J shed 2 bases, and the junction held 3 bases outside the gene matches. Germline V lookup: CDR1 WNHNN, CDR2 SYGVQD (reference sequence). The CDR3 protein is CASSESPGQAYEQYF. CDR3 DNA: TGCGCCAGCAGTGAGTCGCCGGGACAGGCCTACGAGCAGTACTTC.

V gene TRBV27 combines with J gene TRBJ1-6; a possible D gene is TRBD1 (6 bases). This CDR3 contains 14 residues. Germline V gene lookup returns CDR1 MNHEY and CDR2 SMNVEV (reference sequence). Trimming shortened V by 2 bases and J by 8 bases, and 10 bases separated the two germline ends. The CDR3 DNA reads as TGTGCCAGCAGTTTACGGAAGGGGGATTCACCCCTCCACTTT. Translated: CASSLRKGDSPLHF.

The chain employs TRBV6-6 and TRBJ2-5; 7 bases align to TRBD2. CDR3 size: 15 residues. V lost 7 bases, J lost 3 bases, and 11 bases stayed unmatched. Germline V gene lookup returns CDR1 MNHNY and CDR2 SVGAGI (reference sequence). In DNA form, the CDR3 reads TGTGCCAGCACCCCTTGGGCTAGCGGAGAAGAGACCCAGTACTTC. Translated, it gives CASTPWASGEETQYF.

V and J are TRBV7-2 and TRBJ2-1, with 10 bases identical to TRBD2. Germline V gene lookup returns CDR1 SGHTA and CDR2 FQGNSA. The CDR3 is made up of 18 amino acids. The trim removed 1 base at V and 2 bases at J, leaving 8 bases unmatched. The CDR3 loop reads CASSLGSSGSPTYNEQFF. CDR3 nucleotides: TGTGCCAGCAGCTTAGGTTCTAGCGGGAGCCCTACCTACAATGAGCAGTTCTTC.

The chain employs TRBV6-5 and TRBJ1-1; TRBD1 matches 7 bases. CDR3 length: 15 amino acids. The germline V gene has CDR1 MNHEY and CDR2 SVGAGI. V shed 5 bases, J shed 3 bases, and the junction held 9 bases outside the gene matches. CDR3 nucleotides: TGTGCCAGCAGTAGGACAGGCTGGGGGGACACTGAAGCTTTCTTT. It yields the protein CASSRTGWGDTEAFF.

This sequence joins TRBV28 and TRBJ2-1; 7 positions agree with TRBD2. This CDR3 region has 12 residues. V gave up 2 bases and J gave up 12 bases; unmatched junction bases: 4. Germline V gene sequence: CDR1 MDHEN, CDR2 SYDVKM. CDR3 amino acids: CASSLNQRGQFF. CDR3 DNA: TGTGCCAGCAGTTTAAATCAGCGGGGGCAGTTCTTC. The full variable domain, rest sourced from reference TRBV28 and TRBJ2-1, is DVKVTQSSRYLVKRTGEKVFLECVQDMDHENMFWYRQDPGLGLRLIYFSYDVKMKEKGDIPEGYSVSREKKERFSLILESASTNQTSMYLCASSLNQRGQFFGPGTRLTVL.

Worth noting for this clone: Additional DNA sequences in this sample encode the identical CDR3. This chain links TRBV5-1 with TRBJ1-5; 8 bases agree with TRBD1. This CDR3 has 14 residues. Germline-derived CDR1 and CDR2 are SGHRS and YFSETQ. V was pared by 0 bases and J by 5 bases, with 1 base of the junction left unmatched. This CDR3 is CASSLAGGDQPQHF. In DNA form, the CDR3 reads TGCGCCAGCAGCTTGGCAGGGGGCGATCAGCCCCAGCATTTT. The whole variable domain, filled in from reference TRBV5-1 and TRBJ1-5, reads KAGVTQTPRYLIKTRGQQVTLSCSPISGHRSVSWYQQTPGQGLQFLFEYFSETQRNKGNFPGRFSGRQFSNSRSEMNVSTLELGDSALYLCASSLAGGDQPQHFGDGTRLSIL.

This clone appeared a single time. The chain combines TRBV15 with TRBJ1-2; 7 nucleotides align to TRBD1. The V segment lost 6 bases and the J segment 4 bases; nucleotides outside the gene matches: 11. CDR1 and CDR2 from the germline V gene are LNHNV and YYDKDF (reference sequence). This CDR3 region has 15 residues. As DNA, the CDR3 is TGTGCCACCAGTCCTTACCCAGGGGGAAGCTATGGCTACACCTTC. Its translation is CATSPYPGGSYGYTF.

The genes are TRBV3-1 (or the pseudogene TRBV3-2) and TRBJ2-3; 9 nucleotides align to TRBD2. This CDR3 region has 17 residues. Germline V gene lookup returns CDR1 LGHDT and CDR2 YNNKEL (reference sequence). The V segment lost 0 bases and the J segment 1 base; nucleotides outside the gene matches: 5. DNA for the CDR3: TGTGCCAGCAGCCAAGATAGTCGCGGGGGGGGCACAGATACGCAGTATTTT. The encoded protein is CASSQDSRGGGTDTQYF.

The rearrangement joins TRBV30 to TRBJ2-3; a possible D gene is TRBD2 (6 bases). The germline V gene encodes CDR1 GTSNPN and CDR2 SVGIG (reference sequence). The CDR3 spans 15 residues. Between the trimmed V and J ends, which lost 0 bases and 0 bases, there was a span of 10 bases. CDR3 sequence (DNA): TGTGCCTGGAGTGTACTCGGGAGTAGCACAGATACGCAGTATTTT. Its translation is CAWSVLGSSTDTQYF.

The chain carries TRBV9 and TRBJ1-2; the D is unclear. The germline V and J ends were trimmed by 3 bases and 2 bases, with 14 bases remaining between them. Germline V gene lookup returns CDR1 SGDLS and CDR2 YYNGEE. The CDR3 runs to 15 residues. CDR3 protein: CASSETSRANYGYTF. In DNA form, the CDR3 reads TGTGCCAGCAGCGAGACGTCGAGGGCAAACTATGGCTACACCTTC.

This chain links TRBV27 with TRBJ1-2, with 9 bases identical to TRBD1. There are 14 residues in the CDR3. Per germline, CDR1 MNHEY and CDR2 SMNVEV (reference sequence). The J segment lost 2 bases and the V segment lost 6 bases, leaving 4 bases of the junction unmatched. CDR3 coding DNA: TGTGCCAGCAGCCCGGGGACAGGGAACTATGGCTACACCTTC. As protein: CASSPGTGNYGYTF.

Note on this clone: One end of the junction does not line up with germline, which may come from a read error. This chain links TRBV12-3 or TRBV12-4 with TRBJ2-5, with D maybe TRBD1 (5 bases). The CDR3 is made up of 13 amino acids. The CDR3 DNA reads TGTGCCAGCAGTTTAGGGGGCCAAAAGACCCAGTACTTC. It is translated as CASSLGGQKTQYF.

The J gene is TRBJ1-1, the V gene TRBV6-6; 8 nucleotides match TRBD1. The CDR3 spans 16 residues. The V and J ends lost 6 bases and 1 base, in that order; junction bases with no gene match: 10. The germline CDR1 and CDR2 sequences are MNHNY and SVGAGI (reference sequence). The CDR3 DNA sequence: TGTGCCAGCAGCCCGGGACAGGAGAACAAGAACACTGAAGCTTTCTTT. It yields the protein CASSPGQENKNTEAFF.

DNA of the CDR3: TGTGCCAGCAGCAAAGTAAAGGAGCGCTATGGCTACACCTTC. Residues: CASSKVKERYGYTF. V and J are TRBV21-1 and TRBJ1-2. TRBV21-1 is flagged as a pseudogene. The CDR3 contains 14 residues.